What follows is one TCR beta chain and its context. Its specificity is unknown. This entry is derived from a study of T cell responses to AZD1222 COVID-19 vaccine. General observations from the study: At baseline, seropositivity was found in only 5 to 7 AZD1222 recipients. White British donors predominated, females outnumbered males, and clonal diversity was possibly underestimated. CD4 TCRs linked to vaccination spanned spike, dominating at 160-218 and 743-854. Repertoires in all cases were sampled only once the peak T cell response had passed.

This CDR3 comprises 14 residues. The germline V and J ends were trimmed by 5 bases and 8 bases, with 13 bases remaining between them. Germline V gives CDR1 MRHNA, CDR2 SNTAGT. Here immunoSEQ multiplex PCR was the method, and the copy in TCRdb shows in-frame clones only, minus some. The sample consists of some 140,000 clones, 80% to 95% of them appearing once. Sequencing was performed on peripheral blood, taken on day 0 of AZD1222 vaccination. The chain joins TRBV6-4 to TRBJ1-6; D remains unclear. The source of this sequence is an adult in good health. The CDR3 coding sequence is TGTGCCAGCAGTCCCACGGGTGGGCATTCACCCCTCCACTTT. Translation gives CASSPTGGHSPLHF.